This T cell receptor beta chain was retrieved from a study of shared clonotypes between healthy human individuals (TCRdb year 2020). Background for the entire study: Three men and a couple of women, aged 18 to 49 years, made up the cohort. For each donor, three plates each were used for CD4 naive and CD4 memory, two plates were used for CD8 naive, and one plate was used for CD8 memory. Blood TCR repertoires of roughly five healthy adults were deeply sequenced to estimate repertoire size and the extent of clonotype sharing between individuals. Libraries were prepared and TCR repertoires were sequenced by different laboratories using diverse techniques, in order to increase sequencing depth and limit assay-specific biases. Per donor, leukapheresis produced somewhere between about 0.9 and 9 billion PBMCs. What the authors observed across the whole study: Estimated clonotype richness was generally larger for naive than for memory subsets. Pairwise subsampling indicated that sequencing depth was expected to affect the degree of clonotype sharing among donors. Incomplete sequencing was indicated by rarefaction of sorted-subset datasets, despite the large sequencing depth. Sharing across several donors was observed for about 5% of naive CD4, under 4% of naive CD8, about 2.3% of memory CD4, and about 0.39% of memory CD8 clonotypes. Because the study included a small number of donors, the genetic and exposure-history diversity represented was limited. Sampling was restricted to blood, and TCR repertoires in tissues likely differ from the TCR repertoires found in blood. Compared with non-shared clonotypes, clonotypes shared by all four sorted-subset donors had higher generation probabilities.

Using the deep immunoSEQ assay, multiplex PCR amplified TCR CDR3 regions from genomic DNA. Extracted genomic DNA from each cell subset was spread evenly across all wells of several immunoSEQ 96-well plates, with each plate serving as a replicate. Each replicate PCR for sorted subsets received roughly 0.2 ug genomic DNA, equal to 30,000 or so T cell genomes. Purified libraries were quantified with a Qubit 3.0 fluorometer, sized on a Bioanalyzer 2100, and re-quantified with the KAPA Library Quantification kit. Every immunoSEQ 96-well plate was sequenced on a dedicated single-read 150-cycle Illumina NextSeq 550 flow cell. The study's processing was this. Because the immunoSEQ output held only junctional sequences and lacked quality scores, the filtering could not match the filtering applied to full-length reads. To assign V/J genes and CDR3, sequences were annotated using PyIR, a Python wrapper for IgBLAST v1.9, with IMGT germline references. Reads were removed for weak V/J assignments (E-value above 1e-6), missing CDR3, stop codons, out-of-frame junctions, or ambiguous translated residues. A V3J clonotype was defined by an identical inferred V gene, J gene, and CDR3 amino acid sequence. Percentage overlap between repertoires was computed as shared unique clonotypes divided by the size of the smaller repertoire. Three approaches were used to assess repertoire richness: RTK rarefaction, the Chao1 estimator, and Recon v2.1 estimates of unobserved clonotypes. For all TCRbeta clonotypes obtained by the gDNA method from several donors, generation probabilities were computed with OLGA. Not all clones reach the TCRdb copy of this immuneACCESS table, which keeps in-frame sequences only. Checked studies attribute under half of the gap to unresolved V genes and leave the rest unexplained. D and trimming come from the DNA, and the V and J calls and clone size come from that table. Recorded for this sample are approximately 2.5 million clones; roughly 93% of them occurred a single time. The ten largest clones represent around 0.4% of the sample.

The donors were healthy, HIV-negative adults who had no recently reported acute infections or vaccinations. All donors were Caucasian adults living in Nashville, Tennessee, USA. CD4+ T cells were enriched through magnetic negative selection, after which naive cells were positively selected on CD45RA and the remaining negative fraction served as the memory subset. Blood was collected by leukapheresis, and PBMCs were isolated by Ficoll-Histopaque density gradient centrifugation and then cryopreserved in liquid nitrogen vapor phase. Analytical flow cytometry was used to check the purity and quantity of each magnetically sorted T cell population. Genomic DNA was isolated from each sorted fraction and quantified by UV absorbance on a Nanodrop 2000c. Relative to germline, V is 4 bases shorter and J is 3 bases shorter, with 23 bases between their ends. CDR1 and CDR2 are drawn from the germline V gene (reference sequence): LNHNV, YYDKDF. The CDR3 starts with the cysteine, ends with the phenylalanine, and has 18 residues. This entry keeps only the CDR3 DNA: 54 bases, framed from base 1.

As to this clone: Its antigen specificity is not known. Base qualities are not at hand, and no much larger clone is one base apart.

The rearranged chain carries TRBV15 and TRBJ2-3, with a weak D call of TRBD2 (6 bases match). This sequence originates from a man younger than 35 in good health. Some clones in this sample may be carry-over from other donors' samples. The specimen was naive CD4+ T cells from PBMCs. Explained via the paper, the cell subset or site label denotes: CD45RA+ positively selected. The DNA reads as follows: TGTGCCACCAGCACCCGGTGGCTAGCGAATAGGGTGACAGATACGCAGTATTTT. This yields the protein CATSTRWLANRVTDTQYF.